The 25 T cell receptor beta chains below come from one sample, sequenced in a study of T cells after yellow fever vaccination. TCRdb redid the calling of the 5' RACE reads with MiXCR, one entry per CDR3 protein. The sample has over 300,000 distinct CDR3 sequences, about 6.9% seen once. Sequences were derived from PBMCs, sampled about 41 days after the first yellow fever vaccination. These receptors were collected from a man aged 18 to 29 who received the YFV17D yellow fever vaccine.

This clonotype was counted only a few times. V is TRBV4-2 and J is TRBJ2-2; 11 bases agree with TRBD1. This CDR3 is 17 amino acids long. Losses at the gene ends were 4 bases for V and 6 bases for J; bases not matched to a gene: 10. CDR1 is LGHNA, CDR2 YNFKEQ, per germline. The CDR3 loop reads CASSLDRGQRGAGELFF. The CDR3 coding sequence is TGTGCCAGCAGCCTGGACAGGGGGCAACGGGGGGCCGGGGAGCTGTTTTTT.

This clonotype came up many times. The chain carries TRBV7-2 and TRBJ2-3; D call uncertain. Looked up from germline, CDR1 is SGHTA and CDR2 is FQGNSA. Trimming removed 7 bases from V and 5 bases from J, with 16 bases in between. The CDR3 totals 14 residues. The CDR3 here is CASTIVGLRDTQYF. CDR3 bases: TGTGCCAGCACTATAGTCGGCTTGCGAGATACGCAGTATTTT.

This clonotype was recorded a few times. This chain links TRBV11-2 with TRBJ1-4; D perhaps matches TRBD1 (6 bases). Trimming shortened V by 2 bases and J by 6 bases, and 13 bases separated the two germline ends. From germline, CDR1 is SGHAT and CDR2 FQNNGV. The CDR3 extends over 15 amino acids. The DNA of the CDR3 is TGTGCCAGCAGCTTAACACTGGGGGCGTATGAAAAACTGTTTTTT. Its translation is CASSLTLGAYEKLFF.

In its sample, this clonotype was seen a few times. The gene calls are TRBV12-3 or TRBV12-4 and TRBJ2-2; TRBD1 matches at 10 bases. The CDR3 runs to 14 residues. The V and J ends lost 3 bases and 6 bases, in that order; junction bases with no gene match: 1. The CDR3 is CASSFGQGAGELFF. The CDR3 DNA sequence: TGTGCCAGCAGTTTCGGACAGGGGGCCGGGGAGCTGTTTTTT.

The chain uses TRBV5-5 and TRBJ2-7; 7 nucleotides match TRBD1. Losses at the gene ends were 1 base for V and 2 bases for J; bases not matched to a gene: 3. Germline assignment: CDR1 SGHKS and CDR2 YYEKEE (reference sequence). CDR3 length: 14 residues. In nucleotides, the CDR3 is TGTGCCAGCAGCTTGACAGGGGAAGCCTACGAGCAGTACGTC. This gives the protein CASSLTGEAYEQYV.

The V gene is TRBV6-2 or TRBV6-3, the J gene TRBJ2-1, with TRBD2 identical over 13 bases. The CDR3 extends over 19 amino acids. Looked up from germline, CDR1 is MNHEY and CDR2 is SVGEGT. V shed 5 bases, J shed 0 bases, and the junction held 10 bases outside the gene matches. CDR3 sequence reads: CASSHRTSGGPRSYNEQFF. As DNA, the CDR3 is TGTGCCAGCAGTCATAGGACTAGCGGGGGCCCCCGCTCCTACAATGAGCAGTTCTTC.

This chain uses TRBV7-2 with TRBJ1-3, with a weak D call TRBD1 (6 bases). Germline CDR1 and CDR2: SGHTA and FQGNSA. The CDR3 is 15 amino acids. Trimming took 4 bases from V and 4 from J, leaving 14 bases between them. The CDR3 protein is CASSYVRGDGNTIYF. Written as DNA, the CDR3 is TGTGCCAGCAGCTACGTTAGGGGGGACGGAAACACCATATATTTT.

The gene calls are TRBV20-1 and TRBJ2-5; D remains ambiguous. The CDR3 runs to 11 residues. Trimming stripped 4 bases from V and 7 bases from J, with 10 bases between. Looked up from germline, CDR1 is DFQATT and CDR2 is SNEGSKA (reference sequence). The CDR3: CSANRLGTQYF. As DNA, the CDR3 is TGCAGTGCTAACCGATTGGGGACCCAGTACTTC.

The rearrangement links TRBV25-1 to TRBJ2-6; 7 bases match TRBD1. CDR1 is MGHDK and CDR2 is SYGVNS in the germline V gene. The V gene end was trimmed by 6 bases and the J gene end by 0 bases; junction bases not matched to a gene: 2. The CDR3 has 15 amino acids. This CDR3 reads CASRGDSSGANVLTF. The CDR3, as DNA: TGTGCCAGCAGGGGGGACAGCTCTGGGGCCAACGTCCTGACTTTC.

The CDR3 sequence is CAISEGAAPNYGYTF. The CDR3 region has the DNA TGTGCCATCAGTGAGGGGGCAGCTCCTAACTATGGCTACACCTTC. The chain combines TRBV10-3 with TRBJ1-2; tentatively, D is TRBD1 (5 bases). This CDR3 is 15 amino acids long. Trimming stripped 2 bases from V and 0 bases from J, with 10 bases between. Per the germline V gene, CDR1 is ENHRY and CDR2 is SYGVKD.

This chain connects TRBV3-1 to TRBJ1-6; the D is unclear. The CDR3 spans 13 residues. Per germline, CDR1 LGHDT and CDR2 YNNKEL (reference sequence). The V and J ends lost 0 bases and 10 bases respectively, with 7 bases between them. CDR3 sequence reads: CASSQDSWSPLHF. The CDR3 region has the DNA TGTGCCAGCAGCCAAGACAGTTGGTCACCCCTCCACTTT.

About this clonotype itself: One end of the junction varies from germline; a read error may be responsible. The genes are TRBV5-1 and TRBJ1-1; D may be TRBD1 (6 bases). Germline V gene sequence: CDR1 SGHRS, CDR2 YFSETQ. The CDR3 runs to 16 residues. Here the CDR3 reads CASSFLPGTMNTESFF. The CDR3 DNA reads TGCGCCAGCAGCTTTCTACCAGGGACAATGAACACTGAATCTTTCTTT.

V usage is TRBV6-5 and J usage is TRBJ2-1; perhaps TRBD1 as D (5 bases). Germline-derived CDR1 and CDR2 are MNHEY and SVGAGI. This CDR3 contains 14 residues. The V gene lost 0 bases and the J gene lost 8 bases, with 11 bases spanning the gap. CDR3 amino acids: CASSYSDSVDEQFF. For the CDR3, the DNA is TGTGCCAGCAGTTACTCCGACAGTGTGGATGAGCAGTTCTTC.

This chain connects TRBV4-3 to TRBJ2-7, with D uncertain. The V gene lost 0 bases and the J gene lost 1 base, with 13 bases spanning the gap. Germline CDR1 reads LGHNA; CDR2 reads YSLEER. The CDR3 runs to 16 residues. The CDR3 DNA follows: TGCGCCAGCAGCCAAGAAGCGAGAAGGGCGTCCTACGAGCAGTACGTC. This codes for CASSQEARRASYEQYV.

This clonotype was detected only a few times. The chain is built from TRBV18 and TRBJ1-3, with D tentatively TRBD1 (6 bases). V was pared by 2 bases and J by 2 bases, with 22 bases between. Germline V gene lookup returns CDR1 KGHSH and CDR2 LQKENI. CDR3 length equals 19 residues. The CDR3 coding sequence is TGTGCCAGCTCACCAGGCAGGGGTCGAGGAAGGTTTCCTGGAAACACCATATATTTT. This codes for CASSPGRGRGRFPGNTIYF. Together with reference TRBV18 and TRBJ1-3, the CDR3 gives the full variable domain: NAGVMQNPRHLVRRRGQEARLRCSPMKGHSHVYWYRQLPEEGLKFMVYLQKENIIDESGMPKERFSAEFPKEGPSILRIQQVVRGDSAAYFCASSPGRGRGRFPGNTIYFGEGSWLTVV.

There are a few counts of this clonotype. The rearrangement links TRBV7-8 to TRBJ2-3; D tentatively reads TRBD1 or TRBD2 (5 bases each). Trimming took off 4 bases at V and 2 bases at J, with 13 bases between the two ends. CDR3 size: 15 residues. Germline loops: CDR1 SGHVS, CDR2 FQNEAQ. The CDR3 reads CASSSEVRDTDTQYF. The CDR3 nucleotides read TGTGCCAGCAGCTCGGAGGTCAGGGACACAGATACGCAGTATTTT.

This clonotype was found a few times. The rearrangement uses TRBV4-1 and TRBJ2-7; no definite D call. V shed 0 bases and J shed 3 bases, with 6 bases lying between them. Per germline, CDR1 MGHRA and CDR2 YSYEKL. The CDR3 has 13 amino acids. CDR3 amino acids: CASSQDLNYEQYF. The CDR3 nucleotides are TGCGCCAGCAGCCAAGATCTTAACTACGAGCAGTACTTC.

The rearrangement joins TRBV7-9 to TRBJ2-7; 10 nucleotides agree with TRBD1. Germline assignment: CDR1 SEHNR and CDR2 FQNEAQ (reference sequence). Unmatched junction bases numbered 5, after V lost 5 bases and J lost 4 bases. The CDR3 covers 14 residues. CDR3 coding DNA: TGTGCCAGCAGCGCGACAGGGGGCGGGTACGAGCAGTACTTC. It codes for CASSATGGGYEQYF.

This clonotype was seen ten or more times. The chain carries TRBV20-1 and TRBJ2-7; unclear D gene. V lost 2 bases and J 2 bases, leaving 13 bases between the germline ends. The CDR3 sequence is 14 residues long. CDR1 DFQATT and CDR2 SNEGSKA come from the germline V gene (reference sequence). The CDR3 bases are TGCAGTGCTAGACCCTTCGACGTAGCCTACGAGCAGTACGTC. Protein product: CSARPFDVAYEQYV.

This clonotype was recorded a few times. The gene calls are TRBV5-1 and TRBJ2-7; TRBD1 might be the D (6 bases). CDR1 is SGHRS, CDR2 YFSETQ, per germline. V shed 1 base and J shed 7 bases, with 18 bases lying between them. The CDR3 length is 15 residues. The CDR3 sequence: CASSLTGLGFGEQYV. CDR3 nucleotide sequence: TGCGCCAGCAGCTTGACAGGGTTAGGTTTCGGAGAGCAGTACGTC.

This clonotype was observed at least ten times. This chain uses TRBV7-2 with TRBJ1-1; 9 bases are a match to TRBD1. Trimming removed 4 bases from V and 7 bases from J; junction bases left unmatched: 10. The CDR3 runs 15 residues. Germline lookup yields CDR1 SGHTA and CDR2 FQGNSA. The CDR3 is CASSSTPGQGFEAFF. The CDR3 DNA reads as TGTGCCAGCAGCTCTACCCCGGGACAGGGCTTTGAAGCTTTCTTT. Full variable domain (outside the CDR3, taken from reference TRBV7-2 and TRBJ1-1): GAGVSQSPSNKVTEKGKDVELRCDPISGHTALYWYRQSLGQGLEFLIYFQGNSAPDKSGLPSDRFSAERTGGSVSTLTIQRTQQEDSAVYLCASSSTPGQGFEAFFGQGTRLTVV.

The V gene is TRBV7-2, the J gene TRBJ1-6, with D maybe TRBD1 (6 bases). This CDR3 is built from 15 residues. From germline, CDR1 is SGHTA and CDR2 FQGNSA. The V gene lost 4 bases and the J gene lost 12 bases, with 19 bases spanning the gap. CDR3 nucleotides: TGTGCCAGCAGCTCTGCGGGGGCGGGCGTTAGACCCCTCCACTTT. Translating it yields CASSSAGAGVRPLHF.

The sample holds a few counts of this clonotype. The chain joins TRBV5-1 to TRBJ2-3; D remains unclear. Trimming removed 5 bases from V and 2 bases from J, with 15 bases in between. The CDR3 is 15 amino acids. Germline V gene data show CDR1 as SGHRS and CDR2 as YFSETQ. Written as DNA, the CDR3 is TGCGCCAGCAGGAGTCAGGTTATCTCCACAGATACGCAGTATTTT. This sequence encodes CASRSQVISTDTQYF.

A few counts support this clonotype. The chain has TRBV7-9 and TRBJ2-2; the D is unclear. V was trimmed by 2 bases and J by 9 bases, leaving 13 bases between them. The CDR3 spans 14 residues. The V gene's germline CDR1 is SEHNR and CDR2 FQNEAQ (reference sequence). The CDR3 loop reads CASSLPWTSRELFF. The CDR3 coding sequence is TGTGCCAGCAGCTTACCGTGGACCTCACGGGAGCTGTTTTTT.

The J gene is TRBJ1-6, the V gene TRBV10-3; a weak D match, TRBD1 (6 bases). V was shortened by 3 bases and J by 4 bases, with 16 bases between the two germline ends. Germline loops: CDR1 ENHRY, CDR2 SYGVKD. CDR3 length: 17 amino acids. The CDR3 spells CAISDRDTGLYNSPLHF. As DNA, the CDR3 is TGTGCCATCAGTGACCGGGACACAGGGTTATATAATTCACCCCTCCACTTT.